Given below is one T cell receptor (beta chain) in context. Its specific antigen is unknown. It has no much larger one-base neighbor in the sample; base qualities were not kept. The data stem from a study of blood T cell repertoires in COVID-19 (dated by TCRdb to the early 2020s). As for the study more broadly: The collaborator samples originated in the United States, Italy and Spain and spanned the acute and convalescent phases of COVID-19. The material from the prospective study consisted of cDNA or gDNA derived from T cells, B-cell-depleted T cells, or PBMCs. Deeply sampled blood TCRbeta repertoires from subjects exposed to, actively infected with, or recovered from COVID-19 were included in the dataset. The repertoires were made available in a free public database intended to serve as a resource for research on the immune response to SARS-CoV-2. Samples came from the ongoing ImmuneRACE study (first 160 participants) plus 1,254 subjects from 6 global collaborators. A de-identified subject ID, COVID-19 status, age in years and sex were almost always included in the sample metadata. Where HLA class I and class II types were available, the types were taken from metadata supplied by the sample provider, not from assay-based typing.

What the study reported, not specific to this receptor: The amount of clinical and demographic metadata varied by source and participant and was provided uncurated.

Each collaborating institution followed its own protocols to collect whole blood in K2EDTA tubes. For TCRbeta analysis, collaborators shipped samples as frozen whole blood, isolated PBMCs, or DNA extracted from either of those sample types. TCRbeta CDR3 regions were amplified from genomic DNA by means of the immunoSEQ Assay, a bias-controlled multiplex PCR. For the original study's pipeline: The number of nucleated cells in each sample was estimated by amplification of reference gene primers within the assay. To quantify the absolute abundance of each unique TCRbeta CDR3 rearrangement, sequence reads were collapsed and filtered. For each sample, productive Simpson clonality was calculated by taking the square root of Simpson's diversity index across productive rearrangements. TCRdb retrieved this table from immuneACCESS and kept in-frame rearrangements only. Not all clones are present; in checked studies, unresolved V genes account for under half, and no reason is known for the remainder. The V and J calls and the clone size are those of that table, but D and trimming were determined from the DNA. The sample table shows 50,000 to 80,000 clones, and 65% to 80% are seen once. 4% to 5.5% of the sample lies in the top ten.

Trimming leaves V shorter by 3 bases and J shorter by 3 bases, with the junction holding 14 bases beyond the gene matches. Looking up the germline V gene yields CDR1 SQVTM and CDR2 ANQGSEA. Spanning cysteine to phenylalanine, the CDR3 consists of 16 amino acids. Only the CDR3 part of the read is kept: 48 bases, read in frame from the first base. Sample: peripheral blood. The origin of this receptor is a human donor in a cohort sampled during active COVID-19. The chain is assembled from TRBV29-1 and TRBJ2-7; 7 nucleotides in the junction match TRBD1. The DNA is as follows: TGCAGCGTTGAGCTCGGCAGGGGGAGCCTATTCTACGAGCAGTACTTC. This gives the protein CSVELGRGSLFYEQYF.